One and the same sample provided the 3 T cell receptor beta chains below, sequenced in a study of PD-L1 blockade in urothelial cancer. Produced via immunoSEQ multiplex PCR; TCRdb's table is partial and in-frame only. This sample has 60,000 to 85,000 clones; about 85% occur once, and the top ten carry 5% to 7%. The input for sequencing was PBMCs, taken around atezolizumab (anti-PD-L1) treatment. These receptors were taken from a woman in her seventies with urothelial cancer.

This clone was counted a single time. The chain couples TRBV13 to TRBJ2-2, with D possibly being TRBD2 (7 bases). The CDR3 spans 16 residues. Germline V gene data show CDR1 as PRHDT and CDR2 as FYEKMQ (reference sequence). The ends were cut back, 6 bases at V and 3 bases at J, with 17 bases in the middle. CDR3 protein: CASSILGGADTGELFF. The DNA of the CDR3 is TGTGCCAGCAGTATCCTAGGGGGGGCGGACACCGGGGAGCTGTTTTTT.

The CDR3 DNA sequence: TGTGCCAGCAGCTTGTTGGGGGGCACTGAAGCTTTCTTT. It specifies CASSLLGGTEAFF. The rearrangement links TRBV5-8 to TRBJ1-1; a weak D match, TRBD1 (5 bases). V was shortened by 1 base and J by 4 bases, with 8 bases between the two germline ends. The CDR3 spans 13 residues. Germline values: CDR1 SGHTS, CDR2 YDEGEE.

V gene TRBV6-4 combines with J gene TRBJ2-2, with 9 nucleotides matching TRBD1. V lost 6 bases and J lost 6; bases outside the gene matches: 8. The germline gives CDR1 MRHNA, CDR2 SNTAGT. This CDR3 contains 15 residues. The chain's CDR3 is CASRPQGATAGELFF. The CDR3 nucleotides are TGTGCCAGCAGACCACAGGGGGCGACGGCCGGGGAGCTGTTTTTT.